This section outlines one TCR beta chain sequence together with its context. A much larger clone lies one base from this, so it may be a read error. The data were taken from a study of blood T cells in healthy people across ages. CDR1 SGHVS and CDR2 FQNEAQ come from the germline V gene. The CDR3 runs to 15 residues. For the second PCR, which ran for roughly 6 to 11 cycles, a sample-barcoded 5' primer and a J-beta primer mix were used. All cDNA molecules were each tagged by a template-switch adaptor with 12 random nucleotides. TCRdb re-derived calls from the 5' RACE reads in MiXCR, one entry per CDR3 protein. The sample has some 1.4 million distinct CDR3 sequences; around 39% are singletons.

Input material: blood. The receptor was isolated from a woman aged 18-30 years in good health. The V gene is TRBV7-8, the J gene TRBJ2-1; TRBD2 agrees at 11 bases. CDR3 in DNA: TGTGCCAGCAGGTTAACTAGCGGGAGCTACAATGTGCAGTTCTTC. Its translation is CASRLTSGSYNVQFF.